A selection of T cell receptor beta chains follows, all from one sample in a study of beta chain features in type 1 diabetes. Clones were sequenced by immunoSEQ multiplex PCR, and TCRdb holds only the in-frame ones, with some missing. Among around 450,000 clones listed, approximately 10% were seen once. The sequenced material came from naive CD4+ T cells from blood. The receptors come from a woman aged 18-29 years in good health. CDR3s include the opening cysteine and the closing phenylalanine or tryptophan. The D gene is left open where the match is weak. Clone size is given for some rows only: seen once, a few or many times, or a class if the clone is expanded.

CASSKQGTTNEKLFF | TGCGCCAGCAGCAAACAGGGTACAACTAATGAAAAACTGTTTTTT | few | TRBJ1-4 | TRBV4-3 | .
CASSKPGLSVNTIYF | TGTGCCAGCAGTAAACCAGGGTTATCGGTAAACACCATATATTTT | . | TRBJ1-3 | TRBV7-9 | .
CASSFGDNTDTQYF | TGTGCCAGCAGTTTTGGCGACAACACAGATACGCAGTATTTT | . | TRBJ2-3 | TRBV27 | .
CASSIAPRPNTEAFF | TGTGCCAGTAGTATAGCCCCAAGACCGAACACTGAAGCTTTCTTT | few | TRBJ1-1 | TRBV19 | .
CASSQDPASGNNEQFF | TGCGCCAGCAGCCAAGATCCGGCTAGCGGGAACAATGAGCAGTTCTTC | . | TRBJ2-1 | TRBV4-1 | TRBD2
CASSLALNQETQYF | TGTGCCAGCAGCTTAGCCCTGAACCAAGAGACCCAGTACTTC | few | TRBJ2-5 | TRBV7-2 | .
CASSDLAETYNEQFF | TGTGCCAGCAGCGATTTAGCGGAGACCTACAATGAGCAGTTCTTC | many | TRBJ2-1 | TRBV14 | .
CAISGSAGVGTGELFF | TGTGCCATCAGTGGTTCAGCGGGAGTGGGGACCGGGGAGCTGTTTTTT | . | TRBJ2-2 | TRBV10-3 | TRBD2
CSVAARQGMELFF | TGCAGCGTTGCCGCGCGACAGGGTATGGAGCTGTTTTTT | few | TRBJ2-2 | TRBV29-1 | TRBD1
CASSTDRGRIYEQYF | TGTGCCAGCAGCACAGACAGGGGAAGAATCTACGAGCAGTACTTC | . | TRBJ2-7 | TRBV7-9 | TRBD1
CASSEIGQPQETQYF | TGTGCCAGCAGTGAAATCGGACAGCCCCAAGAGACCCAGTACTTC | few | TRBJ2-5 | TRBV25-1 | .
CASSQVPGPGEQYF | TGCGCCAGCAGTCAAGTTCCGGGTCCAGGCGAGCAGTACTTC | . | TRBJ2-7 | TRBV23-1 | .
CSVGDRYNEQFF | TGCAGCGTTGGTGACAGGTACAATGAGCAGTTCTTC | few | TRBJ2-1 | TRBV29-1 | .
CASSASLANEQFF | TGTGCCAGCTCCGCCTCCCTGGCCAATGAGCAGTTCTTC | few | TRBJ2-1 | TRBV18 | .
CASGLVGGETQYF | TGCGCCAGCGGACTAGTGGGAGGAGAGACCCAGTACTTC | . | TRBJ2-5 | TRBV4-1 | TRBD2
CASSLEISGKSSGNTIYF | TGTGCCAGCAGCTTAGAGATCAGTGGAAAAAGCTCTGGAAACACCATATATTTT | few | TRBJ1-3 | TRBV7-9 | .
CATSRDRAWGNTIYF | TGTGCCACCAGCAGAGATCGAGCGTGGGGAAACACCATATATTTT | . | TRBJ1-3 | TRBV15 | .
CASSYRADQETQYF | TGTGCCAGCAGTTATAGGGCAGACCAAGAGACCCAGTACTTC | few | TRBJ2-5 | TRBV6-5 | .
CAWGPTSGQPQHF | TGTGCCTGGGGACCGACGTCGGGTCAGCCCCAGCATTTT | . | TRBJ1-5 | TRBV30 | .
CASSPWGASDADTQYF | TGTGCCAGCAGCCCCTGGGGGGCTAGCGACGCAGATACGCAGTATTTT | . | TRBJ2-3 | TRBV9 | .
CASSRTGAGELFF | TGTGCCAGTAGTAGAACAGGGGCCGGGGAGCTGTTTTTT | . | TRBJ2-2 | TRBV19 | TRBD1
CASSPPGLAVFPSGANVLTF | TGTGCCAGCAGCCCCCCGGGACTAGCTGTCTTTCCCTCTGGGGCCAACGTCCTGACTTTC | . | TRBJ2-6 | TRBV7-3 | TRBD2
CATSGRGPEPPLHF | TGTGCCACCAGCGGGAGGGGGCCAGAGCCACCCCTCCACTTT | few | TRBJ1-6 | TRBV15 | TRBD1
CASSSDWRGGSYEQYF | TGTGCCAGCAGCTCAGATTGGCGGGGAGGCTCCTACGAGCAGTACTTC | few | TRBJ2-7 | TRBV7-9 | .
CASSPWDRISTDTQYF | TGTGCCAGCAGTCCTTGGGACAGGATAAGCACAGATACGCAGTATTTT | . | TRBJ2-3 | TRBV2 | TRBD1
CASSRTGGQETQYF | TGTGCCAGTAGCCGGACAGGGGGCCAAGAGACCCAGTACTTC | . | TRBJ2-5 | TRBV19 | TRBD1
CSVPTAYNEQFF | TGCAGCGTTCCGACAGCTTACAATGAGCAGTTCTTC | few | TRBJ2-1 | TRBV29-1 | .
CASSPPMGQGIVEQYF | TGTGCCAGCAGCCCCCCGATGGGACAGGGGATTGTCGAGCAGTACTTC | . | TRBJ2-7 | TRBV7-9 | TRBD1
CASSEGLNQETQYF | TGTGCCAGCAGTGAAGGCCTAAACCAAGAGACCCAGTACTTC | few | TRBJ2-5 | TRBV2 | .
CAITGTADTEAFF | TGTGCCATCACTGGTACGGCGGACACTGAAGCTTTCTTT | . | TRBJ1-1 | TRBV10-3 | .
CASSSKGLAETGELFF | TGTGCCAGCAGCTCAAAGGGGCTAGCGGAGACCGGGGAGCTGTTTTTT | few | TRBJ2-2 | TRBV7-9 | TRBD2
CASSTPGAGRSLETQYF | TGTGCCAGTAGTACCCCGGGGGCAGGAAGGAGCTTAGAGACCCAGTACTTC | few | TRBJ2-5 | TRBV19 | .
CAWSGKSSGNTIYF | TGTGCCTGGAGTGGGAAAAGCTCTGGAAACACCATATATTTT | few | TRBJ1-3 | TRBV30 | .
CASNQGDRGSTDTQYF | TGTGCCAGCAATCAGGGAGACCGGGGGAGCACAGATACGCAGTATTTT | few | TRBJ2-3 | TRBV7-9 | .
CASSLELGRETQYF | TGCGCCAGCAGCTTGGAGTTGGGACGAGAGACCCAGTACTTC | . | TRBJ2-5 | TRBV5-1 | .
CASSAAPASGYQETQYF | TGCGCCAGCAGCGCTGCCCCGGCTAGCGGGTACCAAGAGACCCAGTACTTC | . | TRBJ2-5 | TRBV5-1 | TRBD2
CASSPTALAGDTQYF | TGTGCCAGCAGCCCAACGGCACTAGCGGGAGATACGCAGTATTTT | few | TRBJ2-3 | TRBV7-9 | TRBD2
CASSQLAGAQETQYF | TGCGCCAGCAGCCAGCTAGCGGGGGCCCAAGAGACCCAGTACTTC | few | TRBJ2-5 | TRBV4-1 | TRBD2
CASTKGDSGETQYF | TGTGCCAGCACGAAGGGGGATAGCGGGGAGACCCAGTACTTC | few | TRBJ2-5 | TRBV2 | .
CASSVLVHKSAQYF | TGTGCCAGCAGTGTCTTGGTTCATAAGTCGGCGCAGTATTTT | . | TRBJ2-3 | TRBV2 | .
CASSLVRVGQPQHF | TGTGCCAGCAGTTTGGTCAGGGTGGGTCAGCCCCAGCATTTT | . | TRBJ1-5 | TRBV27 | .
CASRNAGVRTQYF | TGTGCCAGCAGGAATGCAGGGGTTCGGACGCAGTATTTT | . | TRBJ2-3 | TRBV2 | .
CASSSDSSSYNEQFF | TGTGCCAGCAGCTCGGACAGCAGCTCCTACAATGAGCAGTTCTTC | few | TRBJ2-1 | TRBV5-4 | .
CASHRTGLNTEAFF | TGTGCCAGCCACCGGACAGGGTTGAACACTGAAGCTTTCTTT | . | TRBJ1-1 | TRBV7-9 | TRBD1
CASSSWTAGELFF | TGTGCCAGCAGCTCATGGACAGCCGGGGAGCTGTTTTTT | few | TRBJ2-2 | TRBV5-6 | .
CASSVAGLAGTGELFF | TGTGCCAGCAGCGTAGCTGGACTAGCGGGAACCGGGGAGCTGTTTTTT | . | TRBJ2-2 | TRBV9 | TRBD2
CASSLDGYEQYF | TGCGCCAGCAGCTTAGATGGTTACGAGCAGTACTTC | few | TRBJ2-7 | TRBV5-1 | .
CASSLEAGEKLFF | TGTGCCAGCAGCTTGGAGGCGGGCGAAAAACTGTTTTTT | . | TRBJ1-4 | TRBV5-4 | .
CASSLLGSGEKLFF | TGTGCCAGCAGCTTACTAGGGAGCGGTGAAAAACTGTTTTTT | few | TRBJ1-4 | TRBV7-2 | .
CASSEGTGKAFF | TGTGCCAGCAGTGAGGGGACAGGGAAAGCTTTCTTT | . | TRBJ1-1 | TRBV2 | TRBD1
CASRPDGVWWDF | TGTGCCAGCAGGCCCGACGGCGTGTGGTGGGACTTC | . | TRBJ2-7 | TRBV2 | .
CASSESGTGREKLFF | TGTGCCAGCAGCGAATCCGGGACAGGGCGTGAAAAACTGTTTTTT | few | TRBJ1-4 | TRBV9 | TRBD1
CASSGNWGEGYTF | TGTGCCAGCAGTGGCAACTGGGGAGAAGGCTACACCTTC | . | TRBJ1-2 | TRBV25-1 | .
CAIGRSKGEQYF | TGTGCCATCGGTAGGTCTAAAGGAGAGCAGTACTTC | . | TRBJ2-7 | TRBV10-3 | .